Presented here are 14 T cell receptor beta chains from one specimen sequenced in a study of CD8 T cells in Susac syndrome. RNA amounts of roughly 0.5 to 1 ug underwent reverse transcription with random hexamers. TCRdb passed the immunoSEQ multiplex PCR reads through MiXCR, listing each CDR3 protein once. The data hold approximately 230,000 distinct CDR3 sequences, with approximately 92% observed a single time. Sequenced: CD4+ T cells from PBMCs. These receptor sequences come from a human donor with multiple sclerosis.

The rearrangement joins TRBV28 to TRBJ1-3; no firm D call. CDR3 length equals 15 residues. Trimming left V 5 bases short and J 1 base short, with 12 bases between. From germline, CDR1 is MDHEN and CDR2 SYDVKM. CDR3 in DNA: TGTGCCAGCAGTCAACATGGAGTGTCTGGAAACACCATATATTTT. The encoded protein is CASSQHGVSGNTIYF.

The chain couples TRBV29-1 to TRBJ2-1; 7 nucleotides align to TRBD2. The trim removed 1 base at V and 7 bases at J, leaving 7 bases unmatched. CDR3 length: 14 amino acids. CDR1 and CDR2 (germline): SQVTM, ANQGSEA. The CDR3 sequence is CSVEGTRAGNEQFF. The CDR3, as DNA: TGCAGCGTTGAAGGGACTAGGGCCGGAAATGAGCAGTTCTTC.

This clonotype was observed a single time. The rearrangement uses TRBV3-1 and TRBJ1-1; D not certain. In germline, CDR1 is LGHDT, CDR2 YNNKEL (reference sequence). V lost 3 bases and J lost 3, with 8 bases in between. The length of the CDR3 is 13 residues. DNA of the CDR3: TGTGCCAGCAGCCAGGCACAATACACTGAAGCTTTCTTT. It yields the protein CASSQAQYTEAFF.

This chain links TRBV12-3 or TRBV12-4 with TRBJ2-3; 9 bases are shared with TRBD2. The V and J ends lost 5 bases and 2 bases, in that order; junction bases with no gene match: 5. CDR3 size: 15 residues. The CDR3 bases are TGTGCCAGCAGTCGGGCGGGAGGGATCACAGATACGCAGTATTTT. It is translated as CASSRAGGITDTQYF.

The gene calls are TRBV6-2 or TRBV6-3 and TRBJ2-3; 11 bases map to TRBD2. CDR1 and CDR2 (germline): MNHEY, SVGEGT. With V trimmed by 6 bases and J by 3 bases, 5 bases remained unmatched. This CDR3 spans 15 amino acids. CDR3 protein: CASSPGLAVTDTQYF. In DNA, the CDR3 is TGTGCCAGCAGCCCGGGACTAGCGGTGACAGATACGCAGTATTTT.

The chain couples TRBV3-1 to TRBJ1-2, with D unclear. CDR3 length: 15 amino acids. V lost 1 base, J lost 2 bases, and 11 bases lay in between. CDR1 is LGHDT and CDR2 is YNNKEL in the germline V gene (reference sequence). DNA of the CDR3: TGTGCCAGCAGCCAAGGATGGGAGGGAAACTATGGCTACACCTTC. Encoded protein: CASSQGWEGNYGYTF.

The chain has TRBV12-3 or TRBV12-4 and TRBJ1-4; TRBD1 agrees at 8 bases. V shed 1 base, J shed 8 bases, and the junction held 6 bases outside the gene matches. The CDR3 has 15 amino acids. CDR3 protein: CASSLGQGISEKLFF. The DNA of the CDR3 is TGTGCCAGCAGTTTAGGACAGGGGATCTCGGAAAAACTGTTTTTT.

The chain links TRBV4-1 to TRBJ1-1; D possibly corresponds to TRBD1 (5 bases). Trimming removed 1 base at V and 5 bases at J, with 20 bases between. The CDR3 sequence is 17 residues long. The germline V gene encodes CDR1 MGHRA and CDR2 YSYEKL. The chain's CDR3 is CASSQGGLGTSKTEAFF. As DNA, the CDR3 is TGCGCCAGCAGCCAAGGCGGTCTAGGGACCTCGAAGACTGAAGCTTTCTTT.

The chain joins TRBV5-6 to TRBJ2-3, with 10 bases aligning to TRBD1. Losses at the gene ends were 4 bases for V and 1 base for J; bases not matched to a gene: 0. The germline V gene has CDR1 SGHDT and CDR2 YYEEEE. CDR3 length: 14 amino acids. CDR3 DNA: TGTGCCAGCAGCGGGACAGGGGGCACAGATACGCAGTATTTT. It translates to CASSGTGGTDTQYF.

The J gene is TRBJ2-1, the V gene TRBV24-1, with 13 bases fitting TRBD2. The ends lost 4 bases at V and 7 bases at J; junction bases unmatched: 12. The CDR3 has 18 amino acids. CDR1 is KGHDR, CDR2 SFDVKD, per germline. The CDR3 loop is CATSDPGLAGDHRNEQFF. As DNA, the CDR3 is TGTGCCACCAGTGACCCTGGACTAGCGGGAGATCACAGGAATGAGCAGTTCTTC.

This clonotype turned up a few times. V and J are TRBV2 and TRBJ1-4; TRBD1 matches 8 bases. The germline V gene has CDR1 SNHLY and CDR2 FYNNEI. This CDR3 has 15 residues. The V and J ends lost 5 bases and 0 bases, in that order; junction bases with no gene match: 2. For the CDR3, the DNA is TGTGCCAGCAGTCAGGGGGCGTCAACTAATGAAAAACTGTTTTTT. Protein sequence: CASSQGASTNEKLFF.

The chain combines TRBV18 with TRBJ2-1; 11 positions agree with TRBD2. Germline V gene lookup returns CDR1 KGHSH and CDR2 LQKENI. The CDR3 loop spans 17 amino acids. The V gene end was trimmed by 4 bases and the J gene end by 1 base; junction bases not matched to a gene: 6. The CDR3 is CASSRSGTSGSYNEQFF. For the CDR3, the DNA is TGTGCCAGCTCACGGTCCGGGACTAGCGGTTCCTACAATGAGCAGTTCTTC.

The chain employs TRBV28 and TRBJ2-1; D not certain. Trimming took off 3 bases at V and 4 bases at J, with 25 bases between the two ends. This CDR3 is built from 19 residues. Germline V gives CDR1 MDHEN, CDR2 SYDVKM. This CDR3 reads CASSLGGFRSTSMYNEQFF. CDR3 coding DNA: TGTGCCAGCAGTTTGGGTGGTTTCCGTAGTACGTCGATGTACAATGAGCAGTTCTTC.

This chain joins TRBV20-1 and TRBJ2-1; TRBD1 agrees at 7 bases. There are 14 residues in the CDR3. With V trimmed by 0 bases and J by 5 bases, 4 bases remained unmatched. Germline V gene lookup returns CDR1 DFQATT and CDR2 SNEGSKA (reference sequence). The CDR3 nucleotides are TGCAGTGCTAGAGATTGGGGGACAGACAATGAGCAGTTCTTC. The encoded protein is CSARDWGTDNEQFF.